A selection of T cell receptor beta chains follows, all from one sample in a study of regulatory T cells in long-lasting Graves disease. Using its own MiXCR run on the multiplex PCR reads, TCRdb lists one record per CDR3 protein. The data show fewer than 400,000 distinct CDR3 sequences, less than 25% seen once. The material sequenced was peripheral blood mononuclear cells (PBMCs), taken when the disease was refractory, from a patient treated with antithyroid drugs. All receptors derive from a female donor with Graves disease. The CDR3 runs from the conserved cysteine through the conserved F or W.

v_call	j_call	cdr3_aa
TRBV7-3	TRBJ2-2	CASSSLMDGGELFF
TRBV7-3	TRBJ2-2	CASSFRDAGELFF
TRBV5-1	TRBJ1-2	CASSPDVNYGYTF
TRBV7-9	TRBJ2-7	CASGSGISYEQYF
TRBV10-3	TRBJ2-7	CATAPGTSFSEQYF
TRBV12-3/TRBV12-4	TRBJ2-1	CASSLGISPYNEQFF
TRBV20-1	TRBJ2-7	CSASGRASSEQYF
TRBV3-1	TRBJ1-2	CASSPGVGGDGYTF
TRBV28	TRBJ2-7	CASSFRRAVGAAGGSGEQYF
TRBV18	TRBJ1-1	CASSPGRQGATEAFF
TRBV7-3	TRBJ2-2	CASSFPGTGELFF
TRBV28	TRBJ2-2	CASSAIETNTGELFF
TRBV4-3	TRBJ2-2	CASSQDSGLNTGELFF
TRBV7-2	TRBJ2-7	CASSQRTGSSYEQYF
TRBV7-2	TRBJ2-5	CASSLPPETQYF
TRBV4-3	TRBJ2-7	CASSPDKTGTYEQYF
TRBV20-1	TRBJ2-5	CSAAGEGAEETQYF
TRBV7-2	TRBJ2-5	CASSLARGTQETQYF
TRBV30	TRBJ1-1	CAWSVPGQIEAFF
TRBV2	TRBJ2-5	CASSDLAGYQETQYF
TRBV7-9	TRBJ1-1	CANGQGNTEAFF
TRBV29-1	TRBJ1-1	CSVGDRGTEAFF
TRBV30	TRBJ1-6	CAWSDRGGGSSPLHF
TRBV7-9	TRBJ2-2	CASTVGQGDASGELFF
TRBV15	TRBJ1-2	CATSRDTPRDRLSKGYTF
TRBV2	TRBJ2-7	CASSERTGGYERYF
TRBV10-3	TRBJ2-5	CAISEGRERMETQYF
TRBV6-1	TRBJ2-5	CASRPTPRRTGQETQYF
TRBV6-2/TRBV6-3	TRBJ2-7	CASSPRLAGGPDEQYF
TRBV28	TRBJ2-7	CASRLEAGGTYEQYF
TRBV28	TRBJ1-1	CASTLDPRDTEAFF
TRBV6-1	TRBJ1-4	CASTRSVQEKLFF
TRBV10-3	TRBJ2-5	CAISEGQGGQTQYF
TRBV11-2	-	CASSPWAGAEQFF
TRBV7-2	TRBJ1-5	CASSGGSGQPQHF
TRBV7-2	TRBJ1-2	CASSLQTGAGGYTF
TRBV9	TRBJ1-1	CASSVSPRGTEAFF
TRBV2	TRBJ1-5	CASTGHPNQPQHF
TRBV20-1	TRBJ2-4	CSARPGGDKNIQYF
TRBV4-1	TRBJ1-4	CASSQADDNEKLFF
TRBV19	TRBJ2-5	CASSIGPGGQETQYF
TRBV28	TRBJ2-1	CASSASGRGGEQFF
TRBV5-6	TRBJ2-5	CASSLQEETQYF
TRBV2	TRBJ2-2	CASRETPNTGELFF
TRBV7-2	TRBJ2-3	CASSRRGEAGSDTQYF
TRBV7-2	TRBJ2-1	CASSLHLDEQFF
TRBV7-2	TRBJ2-7	CASSQHSTSPTYEQYF
TRBV3-1	TRBJ1-3	CASSQGGSTLGRNTIYF
TRBV20-1	TRBJ2-7	CSARGPGTDPYEQYF
TRBV4-3	TRBJ2-7	CASSPGTGGAEQYF
TRBV20-1	TRBJ1-4	CSPYKSPDEKLFF
TRBV9	TRBJ2-6	CASSRQTSGANVLTF
TRBV2	TRBJ2-5	CASSPPTGLGQETQYF
TRBV20-1	TRBJ2-7	CSARDDTGIYEQYF